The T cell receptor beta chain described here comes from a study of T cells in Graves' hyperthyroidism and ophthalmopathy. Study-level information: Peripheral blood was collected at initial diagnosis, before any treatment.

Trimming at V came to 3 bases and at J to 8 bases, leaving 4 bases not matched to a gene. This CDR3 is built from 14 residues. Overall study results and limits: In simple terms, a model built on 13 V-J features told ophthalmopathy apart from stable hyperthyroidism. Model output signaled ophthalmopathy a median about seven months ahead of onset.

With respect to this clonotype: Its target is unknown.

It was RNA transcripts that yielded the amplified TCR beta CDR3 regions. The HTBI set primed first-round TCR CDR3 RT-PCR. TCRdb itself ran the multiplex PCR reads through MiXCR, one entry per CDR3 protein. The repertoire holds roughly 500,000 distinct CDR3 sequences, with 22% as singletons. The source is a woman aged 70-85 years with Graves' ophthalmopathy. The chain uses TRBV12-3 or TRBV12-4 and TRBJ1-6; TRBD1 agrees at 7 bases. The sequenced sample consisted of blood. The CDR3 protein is CASSLLGGDSPLHF. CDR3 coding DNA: TGTGCCAGCAGTTTGTTAGGGGGCGATTCACCCCTCCACTTT.